This T cell receptor (beta chain) came from a study of T-cell reconstitution after alpha-beta-depleted transplantation in children. Unique molecular identifiers tagged the TCRbeta library. TCRdb re-called the PCR reads with MiXCR, one entry per CDR3 protein. The sample shows approximately 520,000 distinct CDR3 sequences, approximately 10% of them seen only once. CDR3 length equals 16 residues. The germline CDR1 and CDR2 sequences are SGHTA and FQGTGA. V shed 4 bases and J 2 bases; nucleotides not matched to a gene: 7. General observations from the study: As was reported, about two months after transplant, alpha-beta T cells came from several hundred expanded graft clones.

This clonotype has just a few counts. Its antigen is still unknown. The chain recombines TRBV7-3 with TRBJ2-3, with 9 nucleotides matching TRBD2. This specimen was PBMCs, mostly from graft donor cells, taken 180 days after TCRalphabeta/CD19-depleted stem cell transplant. The receptor was isolated from a female patient aged 2-9 years who had a stem cell transplant for aplastic anemia, so the T cells may come from the graft donor. As DNA, the CDR3 is TGTGCCAGCAGCTCAGGACTAGCGACTACCACAGATACGCAGTATTTT. Its translation: CASSSGLATTTDTQYF.